These 2 T cell receptor beta chains originate from one sample sequenced in a study of T cells in localized non-small cell lung cancer. Measured with immunoSEQ multiplex PCR; TCRdb has only the in-frame clones, and not every one. The sample includes approximately 60,000 clones, roughly 90% of them seen just once. This sample comprised peripheral blood, obtained before any cancer treatment. The receptors here all came from a woman aged 40-70 years with stage I lung adenocarcinoma.

The gene calls are TRBV2 and TRBJ2-7; D may be TRBD1 (5 bases). Germline V gene data show CDR1 as SNHLY and CDR2 as FYNNEI. This CDR3 spans 14 amino acids. Trimming stripped 2 bases from V and 6 bases from J, with 14 bases between. Here the CDR3 DNA reads TGTGCCAGCAGTGAATTGATAGGGGTGGGCGAGCAGTACTTC. It yields the protein CASSELIGVGEQYF.

The rearrangement uses TRBV28 and TRBJ2-2; no reliable D call. There are 12 residues in the CDR3. Germline-derived CDR1 and CDR2 are MDHEN and SYDVKM. Trimming took 2 bases from V and 7 from J, leaving 5 bases between them. CDR3 nucleotides: TGTGCCAGCAGTTTAAAAATCGGGGAGCTGTTTTTT. This encodes CASSLKIGELFF.